The 27 T cell receptor beta chains in this list originate from one sample, sequenced in a study of T cell changes during pregnancy in multiple sclerosis. Sequencing used immunoSEQ multiplex PCR; TCRdb keeps in-frame clones, though not all of them. Of about 18,000 clones detected, 85% to 90% appear once; the ten largest clones hold roughly 14%. The source material was CD8+ T cells from peripheral blood mononuclear cells, sampled in the third trimester of pregnancy. All receptors come from a female donor in good health, enrolled as a control in a pregnancy study.

V usage is TRBV27 and J usage is TRBJ2-7; 8 bases are shared with TRBD1. Trimming took 3 bases from V and 3 from J; bases not matched to a gene: 4. CDR1 is MNHEY, CDR2 SMNVEV, per germline (reference sequence). This CDR3 has 14 amino acids. The CDR3 reads CASSLARGLYEQYF. DNA for the CDR3: TGTGCCAGCAGTTTGGCCAGGGGGCTCTACGAGCAGTACTTC.

This rearrangement joins TRBV27 to TRBJ1-1; TRBD1 might be the D (6 bases). CDR3 length: 16 residues. The V gene's germline CDR1 is MNHEY and CDR2 SMNVEV (reference sequence). The V end lost 3 bases, the J end lost 5 bases, and 19 bases lay between the germline ends. The CDR3 DNA sequence: TGTGCCAGCAGTTTTAGGGGAACACAGGGAACAACTGAAGCTTTCTTT. Amino acids: CASSFRGTQGTTEAFF.

This chain links TRBV19 with TRBJ1-1; possibly TRBD1 for D (6 bases). The germline CDR1 and CDR2 sequences are LNHDA and SQIVND (reference sequence). The CDR3 length is 15 residues. V was pared by 7 bases and J by 0 bases, with 15 bases between. The CDR3 spells CASTIKGGMNTEAFF. CDR3 nucleotides: TGTGCCAGTACCATAAAGGGGGGGATGAACACTGAAGCTTTCTTT.

This chain uses TRBV29-1 with TRBJ1-2; maybe TRBD1 (5 bases). CDR3 length equals 13 residues. Trimming pared 3 bases from V and 2 bases from J, leaving 10 bases between. In germline, CDR1 is SQVTM, CDR2 ANQGSEA. In nucleotides, the CDR3 is TGCAGCGTTGACAGGGAGGCCAACTATGGCTACACCTTC. It specifies CSVDREANYGYTF. Full variable domain (remainder filled in from reference TRBV29-1 and TRBJ1-2): SAVISQKPSRDICQRGTSLTIQCQVDSQVTMMFWYRQQPGQSLTLIATANQGSEATYESGFVIDKFPISRPNLTFSTLTVSNMSPEDSSIYLCSVDREANYGYTFGSGTRLTVV.

This clone was recorded a few times. At one of its ends the junction is not consistent with the germline gene, which may arise from a read error. The chain recombines TRBV4-3 with TRBJ2-7; the D gene is possibly TRBD1 (6 bases). This CDR3 has 16 residues. The germline V gene has CDR1 LGHNA and CDR2 YSLEER. The CDR3 reads CASSQDTGTPSDEQYF. The CDR3 DNA reads TGCGCCAGCAGCCAAGACACCGGGACACCCTCCGACGAGCAGTACTTC.

This clone was observed a single time. V usage is TRBV7-9 and J usage is TRBJ1-2, with 8 positions matching TRBD1. CDR1 SEHNR and CDR2 FQNEAQ come from the germline V gene (reference sequence). The CDR3 sequence is 16 residues long. V was pared by 0 bases and J by 6 bases, with 9 bases of the junction left unmatched. The CDR3 reads CASSLADGRGQHGYTF. CDR3 in DNA: TGTGCCAGCAGCTTAGCGGACGGCAGGGGGCAACATGGCTACACCTTC.

The rearrangement joins TRBV5-1 to TRBJ2-7, with D perhaps TRBD2 (6 bases). The CDR3 contains 16 residues. In germline, CDR1 is SGHRS, CDR2 YFSETQ. Trimming pared 2 bases from V and 3 bases from J, leaving 18 bases between. CDR3 sequence reads: CASSLVIGEDSYEQYF. The CDR3 DNA sequence: TGCGCCAGCAGCTTAGTTATCGGGGAGGATAGCTACGAGCAGTACTTC. The full variable domain, completed using reference TRBV5-1 and TRBJ2-7, is KAGVTQTPRYLIKTRGQQVTLSCSPISGHRSVSWYQQTPGQGLQFLFEYFSETQRNKGNFPGRFSGRQFSNSRSEMNVSTLELGDSALYLCASSLVIGEDSYEQYFGPGTRLTVT.

The rearrangement joins TRBV27 to TRBJ1-5; D not certain. In germline, CDR1 is MNHEY, CDR2 SMNVEV (reference sequence). The CDR3 sequence is 13 residues long. V lost 6 bases to trimming and J lost 0 bases, with 6 bases between them. This CDR3 is CASRTYSNQPQHF. Here the CDR3 DNA reads TGTGCCAGCAGGACTTATAGCAATCAGCCCCAGCATTTT.

The CDR3 region has the DNA TGTGCCAGCAATCCCGGGGGAGGACTAGCGTCTAATGAGCAGTTCTTC. Protein: CASNPGGGLASNEQFF. V gene TRBV7-6 combines with J gene TRBJ2-1, with 9 nucleotides matching TRBD2. CDR1 and CDR2 (germline): SGHVS, FNYEAQ. Unmatched junction bases numbered 14, after V lost 7 bases and J lost 7 bases. This CDR3 region has 16 residues.

This clone was counted only a few times. V is TRBV7-6 and J is TRBJ2-3, with TRBD2 matching over 7 bases. After removal of 4 bases from V and 0 bases from J, the junction contained 4 bases not matched to a gene. Germline-derived CDR1 and CDR2 are SGHVS and FNYEAQ. This CDR3 has 15 residues. The CDR3 nucleotides are TGTGCCAGCAGCTCCGAAGCGGGGAGCACAGATACGCAGTATTTT. Residues: CASSSEAGSTDTQYF.

The genes are TRBV4-2 and TRBJ1-1; D might be TRBD1 (6 bases). There are 18 residues in the CDR3. The ends were cut back, 0 bases at V and 4 bases at J, with 21 bases in the middle. The germline V gene has CDR1 LGHNA and CDR2 YNFKEQ. The CDR3 sequence: CASSQERGFRGEGTEAFF. CDR3 sequence (DNA): TGTGCCAGCAGCCAAGAAAGGGGGTTTAGAGGCGAGGGCACTGAAGCTTTCTTT.

This chain joins TRBV15 and TRBJ2-3; 7 positions agree with TRBD1. The CDR3 covers 14 residues. Germline trimming cut 1 base from V and 4 bases from J; bases unmatched to any gene: 2. Germline V gives CDR1 LNHNV, CDR2 YYDKDF (reference sequence). CDR3 amino acids: CATSRGTGPDTQYF. CDR3 coding DNA: TGTGCCACCAGCAGAGGGACAGGCCCAGATACGCAGTATTTT.

This clone appeared a single time. The chain combines TRBV15 with TRBJ1-4, with 9 positions matching TRBD1. Trimming removed 5 bases from V and 0 bases from J; junction bases left unmatched: 7. The CDR3 loop spans 17 amino acids. Germline V gives CDR1 LNHNV, CDR2 YYDKDF (reference sequence). CDR3 sequence reads: CATSSGTGFSTNEKLFF. In nucleotides, the CDR3 is TGTGCCACCAGCTCCGGGACAGGGTTCTCAACTAATGAAAAACTGTTTTTT.

This clone has more than one count but fewer than ten. The V call is TRBV10-2, the J call TRBJ1-6; D unresolved. There are 15 residues in the CDR3. The V gene lost 4 bases and the J gene lost 8 bases, with 15 bases spanning the gap. Germline loops: CDR1 WSHSY, CDR2 SAAADI. The DNA for the CDR3 is TGCGCCAGCAGTGCTATCGGTGTTTATGATTCACCCCTCCACTTT. This encodes CASSAIGVYDSPLHF.

The chain is built from TRBV5-4 and TRBJ2-5; D gene unclear. The V gene's germline CDR1 is SGHNT and CDR2 YYREEE (reference sequence). The V end was cut by 4 bases, the J end by 2 bases, with 3 bases between. The CDR3 is 11 residues long. CDR3 DNA: TGTGCCAGCAGCGTACAAGAGACCCAGTACTTC. Its translation: CASSVQETQYF.

A remark on this clone: Other DNA sequences of this sample code for an identical CDR3. This sequence joins TRBV27 and TRBJ2-7; TRBD1 is a possible D gene (5 bases). V was clipped by 2 bases and J by 2 bases, with 10 bases between them. The CDR3 length is 14 residues. Germline V gives CDR1 MNHEY, CDR2 SMNVEV (reference sequence). The CDR3 DNA reads as TGTGCCAGCAGTTTACATGCAGGGACCTACGAGCAGTACTTC. Protein: CASSLHAGTYEQYF.

The J gene is TRBJ1-2, the V gene TRBV27; 10 bases are shared with TRBD1. CDR3 length: 14 residues. In germline, CDR1 is MNHEY, CDR2 SMNVEV (reference sequence). V dropped 6 bases and J dropped 8; count of bases not matched to a gene: 9. CDR3 region: CASRNSGQGRGYTF. The CDR3 DNA is TGTGCCAGCAGGAATTCGGGACAGGGGAGAGGCTACACCTTC.

This clone was counted only a few times. The V gene is TRBV19, the J gene TRBJ1-1, with D uncertain. There are 14 residues in the CDR3. Trimming stripped 5 bases from V and 8 bases from J, with 18 bases between. CDR1 is LNHDA and CDR2 is SQIVND in the germline V gene (reference sequence). The CDR3 nucleotides are TGTGCCAGTAGTTCCTTGGAGGGTCGTTGGGAAGCTTTCTTT. Its translation: CASSSLEGRWEAFF. Based on the CDR3 plus reference TRBV19 and TRBJ1-1, the full variable domain is DGGITQSPKYLFRKEGQNVTLSCEQNLNHDAMYWYRQDPGQGLRLIYYSQIVNDFQKGDIAEGYSVSREKKESFPLTVTSAQKNPTAFYLCASSSLEGRWEAFFGQGTRLTVV.

The CDR3 DNA follows: TGTGCCAGCACGACAGGGGGGGGCTATGGCTACACCTTC. Its translation: CASTTGGGYGYTF. The rearrangement links TRBV28 to TRBJ1-2; 9 bases align to TRBD1. This CDR3 region has 13 residues. The germline V gene encodes CDR1 MDHEN and CDR2 SYDVKM. Trimming removed 7 bases from V and 4 bases from J; junction bases left unmatched: 4.

The genes are TRBV27 and TRBJ1-2, with D possibly matching TRBD1 (5 bases). V was clipped by 4 bases and J by 8 bases, with 14 bases between them. The CDR3 length is 13 residues. Per the germline V gene, CDR1 is MNHEY and CDR2 is SMNVEV (reference sequence). The CDR3 region has the DNA TGTGCCAGCAGTTCGACAGCAATTACGGGCTACACCTTC. It encodes CASSSTAITGYTF.

The rearrangement uses TRBV19 and TRBJ1-5, with a weak D call TRBD1 (6 bases). The germline V gene has CDR1 LNHDA and CDR2 SQIVND (reference sequence). The CDR3 totals 16 residues. Trimming took 0 bases from V and 6 from J, leaving 15 bases between them. CDR3 in amino acids: CASSIEGMRGFQPQHF. The CDR3 bases are TGTGCCAGTAGTATAGAGGGAATGAGGGGGTTTCAGCCCCAGCATTTT.

V is TRBV13 and J is TRBJ2-7; 7 bases agree with TRBD2. CDR1 and CDR2 from the germline V gene are PRHDT and FYEKMQ (reference sequence). The CDR3 length is 16 residues. After removal of 5 bases from V and 4 bases from J, the junction contained 14 bases not matched to a gene. In nucleotides, the CDR3 is TGTGCCAGCAGCGAATCTAGCTGGGGGGGACTTTACGAGCAGTACTTC. Protein product: CASSESSWGGLYEQYF.

This clone was observed a single time. The CDR3 region has the DNA TGTGCCAGCAGTGAAGGGCCAGCGGGGGGGCTCTACGAGCAGTACTTC. Its translation: CASSEGPAGGLYEQYF. V and J are TRBV2 and TRBJ2-7; 10 bases fit TRBD2. This CDR3 comprises 16 residues. From germline, CDR1 is SNHLY and CDR2 FYNNEI. V shed 1 base and J 3 bases; nucleotides not matched to a gene: 6.

V is TRBV4-1 and J is TRBJ2-7; 12 positions match TRBD2. The CDR3 is 15 residues long. In germline, CDR1 is MGHRA, CDR2 YSYEKL. The J segment lost 6 bases and the V segment lost 5 bases, leaving 8 bases of the junction unmatched. CDR3 amino acids: CASSSMTSGGPEQYF. CDR3 coding DNA: TGCGCCAGCAGCTCCATGACTAGCGGGGGTCCCGAGCAGTACTTC.

The gene calls are TRBV5-5 and TRBJ2-7; 10 positions match TRBD1. Germline CDR1 and CDR2: SGHKS and YYEKEE (reference sequence). The CDR3 is 14 residues long. After removal of 7 bases from V and 4 bases from J, the junction contained 8 bases not matched to a gene. The CDR3: CASCPGQGLYEQYF. The CDR3 nucleotides read TGTGCCAGCTGCCCGGGACAGGGGCTGTACGAGCAGTACTTC.

The V gene is TRBV5-4, the J gene TRBJ2-7; TRBD1 is a possible D gene (6 bases). In germline, CDR1 is SGHNT, CDR2 YYREEE (reference sequence). The CDR3 length is 13 residues. Trimming stripped 4 bases from V and 1 base from J, with 9 bases between. In DNA, the CDR3 is TGTGCCAGCAGCCTTGACAGGTCCTACGAGCAGTACTTC. Amino acids: CASSLDRSYEQYF.

The chain couples TRBV5-4 to TRBJ1-5, with a weak D call TRBD1 (6 bases). V lost 2 bases to trimming and J lost 0 bases, with 12 bases between them. This CDR3 contains 16 residues. Germline-derived CDR1 and CDR2 are SGHNT and YYREEE (reference sequence). The CDR3 region is CASSLQGRNSNQPQHF. The CDR3 nucleotides read TGTGCCAGCAGCTTACAGGGACGAAATAGCAATCAGCCCCAGCATTTT.